Below are 3 T cell receptor beta chains sequenced from a single sample in a study of monozygotic twins with inflammatory bowel disease. TCRdb reprocessed the 5' RACE reads and keeps a single row for each CDR3 protein, giving no DNA. There are about 420,000 distinct CDR3 sequences in the sample, with about 2.3% held by the top ten. Sequences were obtained from blood. These TCRs come from a human donor with ulcerative colitis or Crohn's disease, or a healthy co-twin of an affected twin (not recorded which).

This sequence joins TRBV20-1 and TRBJ2-5. Per germline, CDR1 DFQATT and CDR2 SNEGSKA (reference sequence). The CDR3 covers 12 residues. The CDR3 region is CSARVTLETQYF.

V usage is TRBV11-2 and J usage is TRBJ2-5; no DNA is available, so the TRBD2 call from TCRdb remains unchecked. Per germline, CDR1 SGHAT and CDR2 FQNNGV. The CDR3 is made up of 17 amino acids. This CDR3 is CASSLRASGTLQETQYF.

The rearrangement joins TRBV29-1 to TRBJ1-2. CDR3 length: 13 residues. Germline lookup yields CDR1 SQVTM and CDR2 ANQGSEA. CDR3 residues: CSVAGEGNYGYTF. Complete variable domain (other parts from reference TRBV29-1 and TRBJ1-2): SAVISQKPSRDICQRGTSLTIQCQVDSQVTMMFWYRQQPGQSLTLIATANQGSEATYESGFVIDKFPISRPNLTFSTLTVSNMSPEDSSIYLCSVAGEGNYGYTFGSGTRLTVV.